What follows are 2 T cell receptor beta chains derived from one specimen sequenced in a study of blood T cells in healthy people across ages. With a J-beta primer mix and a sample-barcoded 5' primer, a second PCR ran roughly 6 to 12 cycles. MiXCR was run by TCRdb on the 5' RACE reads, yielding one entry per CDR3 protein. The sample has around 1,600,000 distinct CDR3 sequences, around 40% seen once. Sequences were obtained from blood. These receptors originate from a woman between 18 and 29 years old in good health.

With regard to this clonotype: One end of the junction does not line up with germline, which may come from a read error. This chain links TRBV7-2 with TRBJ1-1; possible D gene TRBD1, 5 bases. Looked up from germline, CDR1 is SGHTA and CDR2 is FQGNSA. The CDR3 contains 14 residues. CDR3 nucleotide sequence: TGTGCCAGCAGCTTACTGGGACTTAACACTGAATCTTTCTTT. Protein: CASSLLGLNTESFF.

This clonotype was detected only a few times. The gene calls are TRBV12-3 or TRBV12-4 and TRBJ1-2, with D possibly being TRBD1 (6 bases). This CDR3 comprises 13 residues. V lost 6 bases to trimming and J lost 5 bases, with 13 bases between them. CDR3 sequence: CASSLITGYGYTF. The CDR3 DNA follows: TGTGCCAGCAGCCTGATAACAGGGTATGGCTACACCTTC.